This entry lists 27 T cell receptor beta chains sequenced from one sample in a study of human T cells and chemical hapten exposure. Library preparation tagged each individual cDNA molecule with a unique molecular identifier. TCRdb reanalysed the reads using MiXCR and keeps one entry per CDR3 protein. The table lists fewer than 5,000 distinct CDR3 sequences, about 50% of them singletons. Noted treatment: therapeutic diphenylcyclopropenone sensitization with weekly scalp DPC. The starting material was whole blood, obtained before DPC sensitization or 2, 6, or about 24 weeks after (not recorded which). The receptor source for this set is an adult with alopecia areata. Some clones in this sample may be carry-over from other donors' samples. This table probably holds off-target reads from a library built for another chain.

The chain joins TRBV12-3 or TRBV12-4 to TRBJ2-7; the D is unclear. Trimming shortened V by 1 base and J by 3 bases, and 4 bases separated the two germline ends. This CDR3 contains 12 residues. In DNA, the CDR3 is TGTGCCAGCAGTTTAGACAGCTACGAGCAGTACTTC. It is translated as CASSLDSYEQYF.

The table lists this clonotype with a count of one. The chain employs TRBV7-9 and TRBJ2-1; no clear D. The CDR3 has 11 residues. Deletions cut 5 bases from V and 10 bases from J, with 9 bases between. Germline assignment: CDR1 SEHNR and CDR2 FQNEAQ (reference sequence). CDR3 sequence: CASSALLEQFF. Here the CDR3 DNA reads TGTGCCAGCAGCGCTCTTCTGGAGCAGTTCTTC.

This clonotype was seen a handful of times. The chain carries TRBV5-6 and TRBJ2-1; perhaps TRBD1 as D (5 bases). This CDR3 has 16 residues. Germline values: CDR1 SGHDT, CDR2 YYEEEE. Trimming left V 1 base short and J 3 bases short, with 14 bases between. The CDR3 DNA reads TGTGCCAGCAGCTTGCCCCCTCAGGGCAACTACAATGAGCAGTTCTTC. Translated: CASSLPPQGNYNEQFF.

This clonotype came up a few times. V and J are TRBV10-3 and TRBJ2-7, with D uncertain. Germline CDR1 ENHRY, CDR2 SYGVKD. Trimming took off 3 bases at V and 2 bases at J, with 2 bases between the two ends. CDR3 length: 11 amino acids. The DNA of the CDR3 is TGTGCCATCAGTGATGCCTACGAGCAGTACTTC. This codes for CAISDAYEQYF.

The chain is built from TRBV6-7 and TRBJ2-1; D possibly uses TRBD1 or TRBD2 (5 bases each). TRBV6-7 counts as an open reading frame of uncertain function. Trimming removed 5 bases from V and 7 bases from J, with 12 bases in between. This CDR3 is built from 13 residues. CDR3 sequence (DNA): TGTGCCAGCAGTCGTGAGGGGAAGAATGAGCAGTTCTTC. Translated: CASSREGKNEQFF.

The rearrangement links TRBV6-6 to TRBJ2-1; possible D gene TRBD1, 6 bases. The V and J ends lost 4 bases and 4 bases respectively, with 8 bases between them. The length of the CDR3 is 13 residues. In germline, CDR1 is MNHNY, CDR2 SVGAGI (reference sequence). CDR3 in DNA: TGTGCCAGCAGTTTAGGACAGTACAATGAGCAGTTCTTC. Amino acids: CASSLGQYNEQFF.

The gene calls are TRBV7-8 and TRBJ2-5; D is ambiguous. The CDR3 spans 11 residues. With 4 bases removed from V and 7 bases from J, the gap between germline ends came to 7 bases. Germline V gene sequence: CDR1 SGHVS, CDR2 FQNEAQ. The CDR3 sequence is CASSSLGTQYF. DNA of the CDR3: TGTGCCAGCAGCTCATTGGGGACCCAGTACTTC.

The chain recombines TRBV7-7 with TRBJ2-3; D is perhaps TRBD2 (6 bases). V lost 7 bases and J 6 bases, leaving 8 bases between the germline ends. The CDR3 has 11 residues. CDR1 and CDR2 from the germline V gene are SSHAT and FNYEAQ (reference sequence). This chain's CDR3 is CASNGGDTQYF. In nucleotides, the CDR3 is TGTGCCAGCAACGGAGGGGATACGCAGTATTTT.

This clonotype was counted between two and nine times. This sequence joins TRBV3-1 and TRBJ2-2; D call uncertain. Trimming took off 1 base at V and 5 bases at J, with 2 bases between the two ends. The CDR3 is 12 amino acids. Germline CDR1 LGHDT, CDR2 YNNKEL (reference sequence). CDR3 coding DNA: TGTGCCAGCAGCCAAGGGACCGGGGAGCTGTTTTTT. It codes for CASSQGTGELFF.

Notes on this clonotype: Mismatch with germline at one junction end may stem from a read error. The rearrangement joins TRBV7-7 to TRBJ2-1; 10 nucleotides match TRBD1. CDR3 length: 16 amino acids. CDR1 is SSHAT, CDR2 FNYEAQ, per germline (reference sequence). The CDR3 is CASSLAPGQGWNEQFF. CDR3 coding DNA: TGTGCTAGCAGCTTAGCGCCGGGACAGGGGTGGAATGAGCAGTTCTTC.

Only a few counts were recorded for this clonotype. The chain carries TRBV12-3 or TRBV12-4 and TRBJ2-7; TRBD1 aligns across 9 bases. The CDR3 contains 13 residues. The V gene end was trimmed by 5 bases and the J gene end by 7 bases; junction bases not matched to a gene: 6. The CDR3: CASSLGGQGEQYF. The CDR3 nucleotides read TGTGCCAGCAGTCTGGGGGGACAGGGAGAGCAGTACTTC.

This sequence joins TRBV7-2 and TRBJ2-1; D is unresolved. Germline V lookup: CDR1 SGHTA, CDR2 FQGNSA. The CDR3 has 15 amino acids. Trimming took off 5 bases at V and 8 bases at J, with 19 bases between the two ends. The CDR3 DNA is TGTGCCAGCAGCCCACCCACAGCGCTGGTGGATGAGCAGTTCTTC. Its protein product is CASSPPTALVDEQFF. The variable domain in full, with the rest retrieved from reference TRBV7-2 and TRBJ2-1, is GAGVSQSPSNKVTEKGKDVELRCDPISGHTALYWYRQSLGQGLEFLIYFQGNSAPDKSGLPSDRFSAERTGGSVSTLTIQRTQQEDSAVYLCASSPPTALVDEQFFGPGTRLTVL.

This rearrangement joins TRBV4-2 to TRBJ2-1; 13 nucleotides match TRBD2. Germline CDR1 reads LGHNA; CDR2 reads YNFKEQ. V was pared by 1 base and J by 8 bases, with 5 bases of the junction left unmatched. The CDR3 sequence is 16 residues long. The CDR3 is CASSQVGLAGADEQFF. The CDR3 DNA reads as TGTGCCAGCAGCCAAGTCGGACTAGCGGGAGCGGATGAGCAGTTCTTC.

The CDR3 DNA is TGTGCCATCAGTTTCCGGGACCCTGGGAACACCGGGGAGCTGTTTTTT. The encoded protein is CAISFRDPGNTGELFF. The chain couples TRBV10-3 to TRBJ2-2; D possibly matches TRBD1 or TRBD2 (5 bases each). Trimming left V 5 bases short and J 1 base short, with 14 bases between. The CDR3 runs to 16 residues. Germline-derived CDR1 and CDR2 are ENHRY and SYGVKD.

The chain links TRBV20-1 to TRBJ2-1, with 8 nucleotides matching TRBD2. Germline values: CDR1 DFQATT, CDR2 SNEGSKA (reference sequence). The CDR3 totals 13 residues. Trimming at V came to 6 bases and at J to 8 bases, leaving 9 bases not matched to a gene. The CDR3 reads CSALGDSGDEQFF. The CDR3, as DNA: TGCAGTGCCCTAGGTGATAGCGGGGATGAGCAGTTCTTC.

The rearrangement uses TRBV7-2 and TRBJ2-3; tentative D call: TRBD1 (7 bases). V was pared by 5 bases and J by 2 bases, with 17 bases between. CDR3 length: 16 amino acids. Germline CDR1 SGHTA, CDR2 FQGNSA. The CDR3 nucleotides are TGTGCCAGCAGCCAGGGGGTTACGGGAGCCACAGATACGCAGTATTTT. It is translated as CASSQGVTGATDTQYF.

This chain uses TRBV11-3 with TRBJ2-6, with 8 bases that match TRBD1. CDR1 and CDR2 from the germline V gene are SGHNT and YENEEA. V shed 8 bases, J shed 0 bases, and the junction held 15 bases outside the gene matches. The CDR3 has 19 residues. The CDR3 DNA follows: TGTGCCAGCGGTACTGAAAGGACAGGGACGGGCTCTGGGGCCAACGTCCTGACTTTC. It translates to CASGTERTGTGSGANVLTF.

The rearrangement joins TRBV6-2 or TRBV6-3 to TRBJ2-2; weak D call: TRBD2 (5 bases). The germline V gene encodes CDR1 MNHEY and CDR2 SVGEGT. The CDR3 covers 16 residues. The ends were cut back, 2 bases at V and 0 bases at J, with 10 bases in the middle. CDR3 protein: CASSYDGGPNTGELFF. CDR3 nucleotide sequence: TGTGCCAGCAGTTACGATGGAGGCCCGAACACCGGGGAGCTGTTTTTT.

The chain employs TRBV11-2 and TRBJ2-5, with a weak D call TRBD1 (5 bases). Germline loops: CDR1 SGHAT, CDR2 FQNNGV. There are 16 residues in the CDR3. The ends were cut back, 8 bases at V and 1 base at J, with 20 bases in the middle. The CDR3 region has the DNA TGTGCCAGCTCCGTCGGCAGGGAAAGGAGCCAAGAGACCCAGTACTTC. Translation gives CASSVGRERSQETQYF.

This chain uses TRBV5-1 with TRBJ2-1; D not resolved. The V gene's germline CDR1 is SGHRS and CDR2 YFSETQ. V was trimmed by 4 bases and J by 0 bases, leaving 8 bases between them. The CDR3 sequence is 14 residues long. CDR3 amino acids: CASSPTASYNEQFF. Written as DNA, the CDR3 is TGCGCCAGCAGCCCCACCGCCTCCTACAATGAGCAGTTCTTC.

V and J are TRBV7-9 and TRBJ2-1, with 14 positions matching TRBD2. V lost 5 bases, J lost 0 bases, and 6 bases stayed unmatched. CDR1 SEHNR and CDR2 FQNEAQ come from the germline V gene (reference sequence). This CDR3 comprises 18 residues. The CDR3 is CASSPRLAGGPSYNEQFF. The CDR3, as DNA: TGTGCCAGCAGCCCTAGACTAGCGGGAGGGCCCTCCTACAATGAGCAGTTCTTC.

This clonotype was detected a few times. The chain employs TRBV10-3 and TRBJ2-1, with 10 bases that match TRBD1. CDR1 ENHRY and CDR2 SYGVKD come from the germline V gene. The CDR3 loop spans 15 amino acids. The trim removed 2 bases at V and 11 bases at J, leaving 9 bases unmatched. The CDR3 bases are TGTGCCATCAGTGAGATGACAGGGGGCTCGACCCAGCAGTTCTTC. Its protein is CAISEMTGGSTQQFF.

The genes are TRBV5-1 and TRBJ2-7; TRBD1 agrees at 7 bases. Per the germline V gene, CDR1 is SGHRS and CDR2 is YFSETQ. V trimming: 0 bases; J trimming: 0 bases; junction bases outside the gene matches: 6. The CDR3 extends over 16 amino acids. The CDR3 here is CASSLGGTVSSYEQYF. DNA of the CDR3: TGCGCCAGCAGCTTGGGAGGGACAGTGAGCTCCTACGAGCAGTACTTC.

This chain connects TRBV12-3 or TRBV12-4 to TRBJ1-6; TRBD1 matches at 8 bases. The V gene end was trimmed by 6 bases and the J gene end by 7 bases; junction bases not matched to a gene: 5. The CDR3 totals 14 residues. The CDR3 protein is CASSLTGENSPLHF. The CDR3 DNA reads as TGTGCCAGCAGCCTGACAGGGGAGAATTCACCCCTCCACTTT.

This clonotype showed up just a few times. The chain employs TRBV29-1 and TRBJ2-3; D call uncertain. With 3 bases removed from V and 1 base from J, the gap between germline ends came to 8 bases. CDR3 length: 13 amino acids. Germline values: CDR1 SQVTM, CDR2 ANQGSEA. The CDR3 bases are TGCAGCGTTGATGATCTTGGCACAGATACGCAGTATTTT. Translating gives CSVDDLGTDTQYF.

V usage is TRBV4-3 and J usage is TRBJ2-7, with TRBD1 matching over 7 bases. V lost 3 bases, J lost 4 bases, and 3 bases stayed unmatched. Looked up from germline, CDR1 is LGHNA and CDR2 is YSLEER. The CDR3 has 13 residues. The CDR3 nucleotides read TGCGCCAGCAGCCAGAACAGGGGTTACGAGCAGTACTTC. This codes for CASSQNRGYEQYF.

The chain employs TRBV29-1 and TRBJ2-1, with 9 nucleotides matching TRBD1. CDR3 length: 13 amino acids. The junction had 6 bases not matched to a gene; V was cut back by 7 bases and J by 5 bases. In germline, CDR1 is SQVTM, CDR2 ANQGSEA. CDR3 protein: CSAPGQGNNEQFF. The CDR3 coding sequence is TGCAGCGCTCCGGGACAGGGCAACAATGAGCAGTTCTTC.